The 14 T cell receptor beta chains given below trace back to one sample, sequenced in a study of neoadjuvant anti-PD-1 for oral cavity cancer. The data were produced by immunoSEQ multiplex PCR, yet TCRdb's version contains in-frame clones alone and is incomplete. The table records 75,000 to 100,000 clones, roughly 80% of them present only once. This sample comprised PBMCs, obtained before nivolumab (anti-PD-1) treatment. The origin of the receptors is a person aged 35-80 years with oral cavity squamous cell carcinoma.

A single count supports this clone. This chain joins TRBV20-1 and TRBJ1-1; D is unresolved. Germline assignment: CDR1 DFQATT and CDR2 SNEGSKA (reference sequence). The CDR3 totals 11 residues. Trimming took off 7 bases at V and 6 bases at J, with 12 bases between the two ends. The CDR3 nucleotides read TGCAGTGGAGGCAGTTACGCTGAAGCTTTCTTT. It encodes CSGGSYAEAFF.

This chain links TRBV6-1 with TRBJ2-1, with 10 bases matching TRBD2. Unmatched junction bases numbered 1, after V lost 2 bases and J lost 6 bases. Looked up from germline, CDR1 is MNHNS and CDR2 is SASEGT. The CDR3 loop spans 14 amino acids. CDR3 region: CASSELAGVNEQFF. CDR3 nucleotide sequence: TGTGCCAGCAGTGAACTAGCGGGGGTCAATGAGCAGTTCTTC.

The rearrangement joins TRBV6-1 to TRBJ2-5, with 7 nucleotides matching TRBD1. The CDR3 spans 14 residues. V was clipped by 7 bases and J by 6 bases; unmatched bases: 11. Looked up from germline, CDR1 is MNHNS and CDR2 is SASEGT. This chain's CDR3 is CASTAFDREKTQYF. The CDR3 coding sequence is TGTGCCAGCACCGCTTTCGACAGGGAGAAGACCCAGTACTTC.

For the CDR3, the DNA is TGTGCCACCATGCGGGGCTGGACTGAAGCTTTCTTT. This sequence encodes CATMRGWTEAFF. The V and J genes are TRBV27 and TRBJ1-1; D perhaps matches TRBD1 (5 bases). The V gene's germline CDR1 is MNHEY and CDR2 SMNVEV (reference sequence). The CDR3 is made up of 12 amino acids. Trimming removed 10 bases at V and 5 bases at J, with 14 bases between.

The chain couples TRBV29-1 to TRBJ2-5; D might be TRBD1 or TRBD2, each matching 5 bases. Germline values: CDR1 SQVTM, CDR2 ANQGSEA. This CDR3 contains 14 residues. With 6 bases removed from V and 4 bases from J, the gap between germline ends came to 18 bases. Written as DNA, the CDR3 is TGCAGCGTGAGTGGGGGTATGGAAGGAGAGACCCAGTACTTC. It yields the protein CSVSGGMEGETQYF.

This chain joins TRBV5-6 and TRBJ1-3; tentative D call: TRBD1 (6 bases). The CDR3 loop spans 17 amino acids. In germline, CDR1 is SGHDT, CDR2 YYEEEE. V was cut by 4 bases and J by 1 base, with 18 bases left in between. This CDR3 reads CASSTPGTGWSGNTIYF. The CDR3 DNA is TGTGCCAGCAGCACCCCGGGTACAGGGTGGTCTGGAAACACCATATATTTT.

The genes are TRBV15 and TRBJ2-5; no clear D. This CDR3 has 14 amino acids. V was trimmed by 1 base and J by 5 bases, leaving 11 bases between them. Germline CDR1 LNHNV, CDR2 YYDKDF (reference sequence). CDR3 nucleotides: TGTGCCACCAGCAGAGTGGCTCTGCTTGAGACCCAGTACTTC. Protein product: CATSRVALLETQYF. Full variable domain (rest looked up from reference TRBV15 and TRBJ2-5): DAMVIQNPRYQVTQFGKPVTLSCSQTLNHNVMYWYQQKSSQAPKLLFHYYDKDFNNEADTPDNFQSRRPNTSFCFLDIRSPGLGDTAMYLCATSRVALLETQYFGPGTRLLVL.

CDR3 protein: CASSIGTVNEQFF. The CDR3 nucleotides read TGTGCCAGTAGTATCGGGACAGTCAATGAGCAGTTCTTC. The chain has TRBV19 and TRBJ2-1; 7 bases line up with TRBD1. Germline CDR1 and CDR2: LNHDA and SQIVND (reference sequence). The CDR3 loop spans 13 amino acids. J gave up 6 bases and V 3 bases, and 2 bases lay outside the gene matches.

This sequence joins TRBV6-5 and TRBJ1-2; TRBD1 aligns across 10 bases. Germline CDR1 reads MNHEY; CDR2 reads SVGAGI. This CDR3 spans 14 amino acids. The V gene end was trimmed by 6 bases and the J gene end by 9 bases; junction bases not matched to a gene: 10. As DNA, the CDR3 is TGTGCCAGCAGACCATTAGGACAGGGGGGAAGCTACACCTTC. This encodes CASRPLGQGGSYTF.

This clone showed up just a few times. This sequence joins TRBV9 and TRBJ2-1, with D tentatively TRBD2 (5 bases). The germline V and J ends were trimmed by 3 bases and 4 bases, with 11 bases remaining between them. This CDR3 spans 14 amino acids. Germline values: CDR1 SGDLS, CDR2 YYNGEE. The DNA of the CDR3 is TGTGCCAGCAGCGAAGGAGGCAGATACAATGAGCAGTTCTTC. Amino acids: CASSEGGRYNEQFF. The variable domain in full, with the rest retrieved from reference TRBV9 and TRBJ2-1, is DSGVTQTPKHLITATGQRVTLRCSPRSGDLSVYWYQQSLDQGLQFLIQYYNGEERAKGNILERFSAQQFPDLHSELNLSSLELGDSALYFCASSEGGRYNEQFFGPGTRLTVL.

The chain uses TRBV28 and TRBJ2-3; the D is unclear. The V gene's germline CDR1 is MDHEN and CDR2 SYDVKM. Trimming took 9 bases from V and 6 from J, leaving 13 bases between them. This CDR3 contains 12 residues. The CDR3: CASCRLTDTQYF. The CDR3 nucleotides read TGTGCCAGTTGTAGGCTCACGGATACGCAGTATTTT. The full variable domain, its missing parts supplied by reference TRBV28 and TRBJ2-3, is DVKVTQSSRYLVKRTGEKVFLECVQDMDHENMFWYRQDPGLGLRLIYFSYDVKMKEKGDIPEGYSVSREKKERFSLILESASTNQTSMYLCASCRLTDTQYFGPGTRLTVL.

V and J are TRBV6-5 and TRBJ1-4; 10 nucleotides match TRBD1. CDR1 and CDR2 (germline): MNHEY, SVGAGI. The CDR3 extends over 14 amino acids. V lost 5 bases to trimming and J lost 10 bases; unmatched junction nucleotides: 7. The CDR3 DNA reads as TGTGCCAGCAGTACGGGACAGGGGATTGGAAAACTGTTTTTT. This sequence encodes CASSTGQGIGKLFF.

This clone was counted between two and nine times. This rearrangement joins TRBV27 to TRBJ2-1, with a possible D match to TRBD2 (6 bases). In germline, CDR1 is MNHEY, CDR2 SMNVEV (reference sequence). V was pared by 5 bases and J by 6 bases, with 8 bases between. The CDR3 sequence is 12 residues long. CDR3 DNA sequence: TGTGCCAGCAGTCACGGGAGCAATGAGCAGTTCTTC. Translated, it gives CASSHGSNEQFF.

The genes are TRBV13 and TRBJ1-2; D is possibly TRBD1 (6 bases). The germline V gene encodes CDR1 PRHDT and CDR2 FYEKMQ (reference sequence). The CDR3 contains 12 residues. Trimming removed 2 bases at V and 6 bases at J, with 7 bases between. The CDR3 sequence is CASSLQGNGYTF. The CDR3 DNA reads as TGTGCCAGCAGCTTACAGGGGAATGGCTACACCTTC. Full variable domain (missing parts from reference TRBV13 and TRBJ1-2): AAGVIQSPRHLIKEKRETATLKCYPIPRHDTVYWYQQGPGQDPQFLISFYEKMQSDKGSIPDRFSAQQFSDYHSELNMSSLELGDSALYFCASSLQGNGYTFGSGTRLTVV.